This TCR beta chain is drawn from a study of CD8 T cells in ankylosing spondylitis. Study outcomes and limitations: In ankylosing spondylitis blood, a motif of seven to nine highly homologous TCR beta variants appeared characteristic.

This clonotype was seen repeatedly, ten times or more. Its antigen is unidentified. Generation of TCR beta libraries employed quantitative 5'-RACE incorporating molecular barcodes. Via MiXCR, TCRdb re-called the 5' RACE reads, giving one row per CDR3 protein. The sample consists of 750,000 to 850,000 distinct CDR3 sequences, 12% of them appearing once. CDR1 DFQATT and CDR2 SNEGSKA come from the germline V gene (reference sequence). V was trimmed by 1 base and J by 5 bases, leaving 6 bases between them. The CDR3 consists of 11 residues. The TCR originated in a male donor with ankylosing spondylitis. This chain links TRBV20-1 with TRBJ2-7; D is uncertain. The specimen sequenced was blood, either unsorted or a sorted T cell fraction (not recorded which). The CDR3 loop is CSARAGDEQYF. CDR3 DNA: TGCAGTGCTAGAGCTGGGGACGAGCAGTACTTC.